The next 29 T cell receptor beta chains were all read from a single sample in a study of T cell changes during pregnancy in multiple sclerosis. Sequencing used immunoSEQ multiplex PCR; TCRdb keeps in-frame clones, though not all of them. The table records about 96,000 clones, around 92% of them present only once. The input for sequencing was peripheral blood, taken in the first trimester of pregnancy. The receptors were sampled from a female donor with multiple sclerosis, enrolled in a pregnancy study.

Concerning this clone: One end of the junction is discordant with germline, which a read error may explain. This sequence joins TRBV27 and TRBJ1-2, with 7 bases fitting TRBD1. This CDR3 is 11 amino acids long. Germline V gene lookup returns CDR1 MNHEY and CDR2 SMNVEV (reference sequence). The CDR3: CASNSGTATIF. Written as DNA, the CDR3 is TGTGCCAGTAACTCCGGGACAGCAACAATCTTC.

This clone was detected only once. The gene calls are TRBV28 and TRBJ2-1, with D possibly being TRBD2 (6 bases). CDR3 length: 16 residues. Germline loops: CDR1 MDHEN, CDR2 SYDVKM. V was pared by 5 bases and J by 0 bases, with 14 bases between. CDR3 protein: CASSPAAGHSYNEQFF. CDR3 sequence (DNA): TGTGCCAGCAGTCCGGCGGCGGGGCACTCCTACAATGAGCAGTTCTTC. The full variable domain, its missing parts supplied by reference TRBV28 and TRBJ2-1, is DVKVTQSSRYLVKRTGEKVFLECVQDMDHENMFWYRQDPGLGLRLIYFSYDVKMKEKGDIPEGYSVSREKKERFSLILESASTNQTSMYLCASSPAAGHSYNEQFFGPGTRLTVL.

CDR3: CASSTTGETDEQYF. The CDR3 coding sequence is TGTGCCAGCAGTACAACAGGGGAAACGGACGAGCAGTACTTC. This chain uses TRBV27 with TRBJ2-7; 7 bases line up with TRBD1. Per germline, CDR1 MNHEY and CDR2 SMNVEV (reference sequence). This CDR3 has 14 amino acids. The ends lost 5 bases at V and 5 bases at J; junction bases unmatched: 9.

The V call is TRBV2, the J call TRBJ2-1; 8 bases are a match to TRBD2. V lost 0 bases and J lost 0; bases outside the gene matches: 4. CDR1 and CDR2 (germline): SNHLY, FYNNEI. The CDR3 length is 17 residues. CDR3 sequence (DNA): TGTGCCAGCAGTGAAGCCTCGGGAGGGAGCTCCTACAATGAGCAGTTCTTC. Its protein is CASSEASGGSSYNEQFF. Together with reference TRBV2 and TRBJ2-1, the CDR3 gives the full variable domain: EPEVTQTPSHQVTQMGQEVILRCVPISNHLYFYWYRQILGQKVEFLVSFYNNEISEKSEIFDDQFSVERPDGSNFTLKIRSTKLEDSAMYFCASSEASGGSSYNEQFFGPGTRLTVL.

This chain links TRBV28 with TRBJ2-1; tentative D call: TRBD2 (6 bases). The germline V and J ends were trimmed by 7 bases and 5 bases, with 15 bases remaining between them. The CDR3 runs to 14 residues. CDR1 and CDR2 (germline): MDHEN, SYDVKM. In nucleotides, the CDR3 is TGTGCCAGCAAAAGGAGGGGCGAGGACAATGAGCAGTTCTTC. It codes for CASKRRGEDNEQFF.

The chain has TRBV28 and TRBJ2-3, with a weak D call TRBD1 (6 bases). Germline lookup yields CDR1 MDHEN and CDR2 SYDVKM. Trimming pared 5 bases from V and 2 bases from J, leaving 11 bases between. The CDR3 has 14 residues. CDR3 protein: CASSLGQYTDTQYF. The CDR3 bases are TGTGCCAGCAGTCTCGGACAGTACACAGATACGCAGTATTTT. The entire variable domain, with the rest obtained from reference TRBV28 and TRBJ2-3, is as follows: DVKVTQSSRYLVKRTGEKVFLECVQDMDHENMFWYRQDPGLGLRLIYFSYDVKMKEKGDIPEGYSVSREKKERFSLILESASTNQTSMYLCASSLGQYTDTQYFGPGTRLTVL.

This rearrangement joins TRBV7-9 to TRBJ1-2, with D possibly matching TRBD1 (5 bases). CDR1 SEHNR and CDR2 FQNEAQ come from the germline V gene (reference sequence). The CDR3 consists of 12 residues. V lost 5 bases, J lost 6 bases, and 10 bases lay in between. CDR3 sequence: CASSLRVHGYTF. DNA for the CDR3: TGTGCCAGCAGCCTCAGGGTGCATGGCTACACCTTC.

This clone has only one observation. This chain uses TRBV6-5 with TRBJ1-2, with D possibly TRBD1 on 6 matching bases. The germline CDR1 and CDR2 sequences are MNHEY and SVGAGI. The CDR3 runs to 13 residues. V lost 6 bases, J lost 4 bases, and 12 bases lay in between. Here the CDR3 reads CASRVGQFYGYTF. The CDR3 DNA is TGTGCCAGCAGAGTCGGACAGTTCTATGGCTACACCTTC.

The rearrangement joins TRBV29-1 to TRBJ2-1, with TRBD2 identical over 9 bases. The J segment lost 7 bases and the V segment lost 6 bases, leaving 7 bases of the junction unmatched. CDR3 size: 13 residues. Germline V gene sequence: CDR1 SQVTM, CDR2 ANQGSEA. The CDR3 DNA reads as TGCAGCGTAAAAGCGGGAGGTGAGAATGAGCAGTTCTTC. Translation gives CSVKAGGENEQFF.

In nucleotides, the CDR3 is TGTGCCTGGAGCCCTGGGGTAAGGGGGATGAACACTGAAGCTTTCTTT. Its protein is CAWSPGVRGMNTEAFF. The chain is built from TRBV30 and TRBJ1-1; D is perhaps TRBD1 (6 bases). V lost 3 bases to trimming and J lost 0 bases, with 17 bases between them. Germline V gene data show CDR1 as GTSNPN and CDR2 as SVGIG (reference sequence). This CDR3 spans 16 amino acids.

This chain joins TRBV5-1 and TRBJ2-2; D perhaps matches TRBD2 (5 bases). Germline V gene lookup returns CDR1 SGHRS and CDR2 YFSETQ. Trimming stripped 0 bases from V and 0 bases from J, with 6 bases between. The CDR3 sequence is 15 residues long. DNA for the CDR3: TGCGCCAGCAGCTTGGTGGGAGCGAACACCGGGGAGCTGTTTTTT. This codes for CASSLVGANTGELFF.

This chain links TRBV28 with TRBJ2-6, with D unclear. Germline V CDR1 and CDR2: MDHEN, SYDVKM. There are 12 residues in the CDR3. The ends were cut back, 10 bases at V and 0 bases at J, with 4 bases in the middle. CDR3 nucleotide sequence: TGTGCCACTGTCTCTGGGGCCAACGTCCTGACTTTC. Its protein is CATVSGANVLTF.

Turning to this clone: Compared with germline, one end of the junction differs, possibly owing to a read error. This chain uses TRBV29-1 with TRBJ2-3, with 9 positions matching TRBD2. CDR3 length equals 11 residues. Germline lookup yields CDR1 SQVTM and CDR2 ANQGSEA. CDR3 loop: CSAERGLAAYF. CDR3 nucleotides: TGCAGCGCTGAAAGGGGACTAGCCGCGTATTTT.

The chain is built from TRBV5-8 and TRBJ2-7; 8 bases fit TRBD2. Germline-derived CDR1 and CDR2 are SGHTS and YDEGEE. J lost 3 bases, V lost 6 bases, and 11 bases had no gene match. CDR3 length: 15 amino acids. The DNA for the CDR3 is TGTGCCAGCACCCAAATCCCGGGACTAGTCTACGAGCAGTACTTC. Translating it yields CASTQIPGLVYEQYF.

J is TRBJ2-2 and V is TRBV6-5; possible D gene TRBD2, 6 bases. The V gene lost 10 bases and the J gene lost 4 bases, with 13 bases spanning the gap. The CDR3 covers 13 residues. Germline assignment: CDR1 MNHEY and CDR2 SVGAGI. As DNA, the CDR3 is TGTGCCACACGTGGGAGGACCACCGGGGAGCTGTTTTTT. It translates to CATRGRTTGELFF.

This chain uses TRBV5-1 with TRBJ2-5; tentatively, D is TRBD2 (6 bases). The germline V gene encodes CDR1 SGHRS and CDR2 YFSETQ. Trimming left V 0 bases short and J 0 bases short, with 6 bases between. The CDR3 consists of 14 residues. The CDR3 spells CASSLGGDQETQYF. In nucleotides, the CDR3 is TGCGCCAGCAGCTTGGGCGGGGACCAAGAGACCCAGTACTTC.

The rearrangement uses TRBV6-1 and TRBJ2-2; no definite D call. This CDR3 comprises 15 residues. The ends were cut back, 4 bases at V and 5 bases at J, with 14 bases in the middle. Germline values: CDR1 MNHNS, CDR2 SASEGT. The CDR3 here is CASSVSGLLTGELFF. The CDR3 DNA is TGTGCCAGCAGTGTGTCTGGTCTATTGACCGGGGAGCTGTTTTTT.

CDR3 DNA sequence: TGTGCCAGCTCACCGATCGGGACTAGCGGGTCGAGCTCCTACAATGAGCAGTTCTTC. Protein product: CASSPIGTSGSSSYNEQFF. The V call is TRBV18, the J call TRBJ2-1; 12 nucleotides align to TRBD2. The CDR3 sequence is 19 residues long. The ends lost 3 bases at V and 0 bases at J; junction bases unmatched: 9. CDR1 and CDR2 from the germline V gene are KGHSH and LQKENI.

The V call is TRBV27, the J call TRBJ2-7, with 7 bases lining up with TRBD1. The ends lost 3 bases at V and 4 bases at J; junction bases unmatched: 15. This CDR3 has 17 residues. The germline V gene encodes CDR1 MNHEY and CDR2 SMNVEV (reference sequence). CDR3 region: CASSLSWGTAGMYEQYF. The CDR3 region has the DNA TGTGCCAGCAGTTTGTCGTGGGGGACAGCAGGGATGTACGAGCAGTACTTC.

V and J are TRBV29-1 and TRBJ2-3, with TRBD1 identical over 9 bases. The CDR3 is made up of 12 amino acids. Germline trimming cut 7 bases from V and 4 bases from J; bases unmatched to any gene: 3. Germline CDR1 reads SQVTM; CDR2 reads ANQGSEA. DNA for the CDR3: TGCAGCGGCCGACAGGGGGCAGATACGCAGTATTTT. It specifies CSGRQGADTQYF.

The chain carries TRBV6-1 and TRBJ1-1; no reliable D call. Trimming shortened V by 5 bases and J by 5 bases, and 12 bases separated the two germline ends. Germline V gene sequence: CDR1 MNHNS, CDR2 SASEGT. The CDR3 is made up of 13 amino acids. CDR3 in amino acids: CASSTRSGTEAFF. CDR3 nucleotide sequence: TGTGCCAGCAGTACTCGATCGGGGACTGAAGCTTTCTTT.

V and J are TRBV10-3 and TRBJ2-1, with D tentatively TRBD1 (5 bases). The germline CDR1 and CDR2 sequences are ENHRY and SYGVKD. The CDR3 has 16 residues. Trimming removed 8 bases at V and 7 bases at J, with 24 bases between. CDR3 coding DNA: TGTGCCATCGAGGCCCAGCTGGGCAGGGTGGGGAATGAGCAGTTCTTC. Encoded protein: CAIEAQLGRVGNEQFF.

The rearrangement links TRBV6-5 to TRBJ2-5; D is ambiguous. V shed 1 base and J shed 5 bases, with 11 bases lying between them. Per germline, CDR1 MNHEY and CDR2 SVGAGI. The CDR3 contains 14 residues. The CDR3 DNA reads as TGTGCCAGCAGTTACTTGGCTATGCGGGAGACCCAGTACTTC. This sequence encodes CASSYLAMRETQYF.

This rearrangement joins TRBV6-5 to TRBJ1-1; tentatively, D is TRBD1 (6 bases). With 5 bases removed from V and 3 bases from J, the gap between germline ends came to 16 bases. This CDR3 comprises 15 residues. Per germline, CDR1 MNHEY and CDR2 SVGAGI. The CDR3 region has the DNA TGTGCCAGCAGTCCTCCGACAGGCGAGTACACTGAAGCTTTCTTT. It codes for CASSPPTGEYTEAFF.

The chain employs TRBV28 and TRBJ1-1; D perhaps matches TRBD1 (5 bases). This CDR3 region has 15 residues. Germline loops: CDR1 MDHEN, CDR2 SYDVKM. Trimming removed 6 bases at V and 6 bases at J, with 20 bases between. CDR3 coding DNA: TGTGCCAGCAGGCCGGGGTACCTCGGGGGAGCTGAAGCTTTCTTT. It is translated as CASRPGYLGGAEAFF.

The chain recombines TRBV18 with TRBJ1-1; no clear D gene. Trimming removed 7 bases at V and 0 bases at J, with 12 bases between. Germline lookup yields CDR1 KGHSH and CDR2 LQKENI. This CDR3 comprises 14 residues. Here the CDR3 DNA reads TGTGCCAGCTGTCCCCTCCCGGTGAACACTGAAGCTTTCTTT. It is translated as CASCPLPVNTEAFF. Filled out from reference TRBV18 and TRBJ1-1, the complete variable domain reads NAGVMQNPRHLVRRRGQEARLRCSPMKGHSHVYWYRQLPEEGLKFMVYLQKENIIDESGMPKERFSAEFPKEGPSILRIQQVVRGDSAAYFCASCPLPVNTEAFFGQGTRLTVV.

There are a few counts of this clone. The rearrangement links TRBV2 to TRBJ2-7, with a tentative D call TRBD1 (5 bases). Germline CDR1 reads SNHLY; CDR2 reads FYNNEI. The germline V and J ends were trimmed by 5 bases and 3 bases, with 11 bases remaining between them. The CDR3 runs to 13 residues. The CDR3 here is CASSTAGIYEQYF. The CDR3 DNA reads as TGTGCCAGCAGTACAGCAGGGATCTACGAGCAGTACTTC. The full variable domain, in which reference TRBV2 and TRBJ2-7 provide the parts outside the CDR3, is EPEVTQTPSHQVTQMGQEVILRCVPISNHLYFYWYRQILGQKVEFLVSFYNNEISEKSEIFDDQFSVERPDGSNFTLKIRSTKLEDSAMYFCASSTAGIYEQYFGPGTRLTVT.

Turning to this clone: Other nucleotide sequences from this sample produce the same CDR3. The genes are TRBV29-1 and TRBJ1-1; TRBD1 aligns across 9 bases. Germline V CDR1 and CDR2: SQVTM, ANQGSEA. V shed 6 bases, J shed 1 base, and the junction held 3 bases outside the gene matches. The CDR3 length is 13 residues. The CDR3 sequence: CSVEDRGNTEAFF. Written as DNA, the CDR3 is TGCAGCGTCGAGGACAGGGGGAACACTGAAGCTTTCTTT.

The chain combines TRBV6-5 with TRBJ1-1; 9 nucleotides align to TRBD1. The germline CDR1 and CDR2 sequences are MNHEY and SVGAGI. J lost 2 bases, V lost 2 bases, and 3 bases had no gene match. The CDR3 covers 15 residues. CDR3 sequence reads: CASSYETGGNTEAFF. The DNA of the CDR3 is TGTGCCAGCAGTTACGAGACAGGGGGAAACACTGAAGCTTTCTTT.